The following is a T cell receptor beta chain sequence with its context. No antigen is known for it. Trimming removed 3 bases from V and 2 bases from J, with 12 bases in between. Germline V CDR1 and CDR2: SGDLS, YYNGEE. The CDR3 has 14 residues. The data were obtained in a study of T cells after yellow fever vaccination. Study-wide results and limits: Booster samples showed a return of most primary-vaccination clones (roughly 96% CD4, 80% to 90% CD8). Relatively few clonotypes were ones that appeared in both CD4 and CD8 compartments. Weaker in magnitude, the secondary response showed a faster peak on day 5 versus 15. The presence of abundant clonotypes contaminating from the bulk population was possible in FACS-sorted repertoires.

Using its own MiXCR run on the 5' RACE reads, TCRdb lists one record per CDR3 protein. The sample yields 180,000 or so distinct CDR3 sequences, approximately 10% seen once. The chain is built from TRBV9 and TRBJ2-7; the D is unclear. The TCR sequence derives from a young man who received the YFV17D yellow fever vaccine. The sequenced sample was CD8+ T cells sorted from PBMCs, obtained 15 days after the yellow fever booster vaccination. The CDR3 sequence: CASSAAGGAYEQYF. CDR3 nucleotides: TGTGCCAGCAGCGCCGCCGGCGGAGCCTACGAGCAGTACTTC. The full variable domain, rest sourced from reference TRBV9 and TRBJ2-7, is DSGVTQTPKHLITATGQRVTLRCSPRSGDLSVYWYQQSLDQGLQFLIQYYNGEERAKGNILERFSAQQFPDLHSELNLSSLELGDSALYFCASSAAGGAYEQYFGPGTRLTVT.